This TCR beta chain is drawn from a study of prognosis after radiotherapy for stage I lung cancer. General study findings and limits: Unique TCR clone counts fell after stereotactic body radiation therapy, median about 10,000 versus 6,900.

This CDR3 region has 13 residues. V shed 5 bases and J shed 5 bases, with 11 bases lying between them. Looked up from germline, CDR1 is SEHNR and CDR2 is FQNEAQ (reference sequence). Genomic DNA served as the source from which two-round multiplex PCR generated TCR beta CDR3 amplicons. First-round PCR amplification was performed with primers specific to each TRBV and TRBJ gene. Via MiXCR, TCRdb re-called the multiplex PCR reads, giving one row per CDR3 protein. The sample has some 8,900 distinct CDR3 sequences; 62% are singletons. Sample share makes this clonotype medium-sized. As yet, its antigen is unknown.

The origin of this receptor is a donor aged 50 or older with non-small cell lung cancer. The chain couples TRBV7-9 to TRBJ2-3; D is undetermined. Here the sequenced sample was PBMCs, taken before or after stereotactic body radiation therapy (not recorded which). The CDR3 DNA reads TGTGCCAGCAGCATGGACGAGAGAGATACGCAGTATTTT. Amino acids: CASSMDERDTQYF.